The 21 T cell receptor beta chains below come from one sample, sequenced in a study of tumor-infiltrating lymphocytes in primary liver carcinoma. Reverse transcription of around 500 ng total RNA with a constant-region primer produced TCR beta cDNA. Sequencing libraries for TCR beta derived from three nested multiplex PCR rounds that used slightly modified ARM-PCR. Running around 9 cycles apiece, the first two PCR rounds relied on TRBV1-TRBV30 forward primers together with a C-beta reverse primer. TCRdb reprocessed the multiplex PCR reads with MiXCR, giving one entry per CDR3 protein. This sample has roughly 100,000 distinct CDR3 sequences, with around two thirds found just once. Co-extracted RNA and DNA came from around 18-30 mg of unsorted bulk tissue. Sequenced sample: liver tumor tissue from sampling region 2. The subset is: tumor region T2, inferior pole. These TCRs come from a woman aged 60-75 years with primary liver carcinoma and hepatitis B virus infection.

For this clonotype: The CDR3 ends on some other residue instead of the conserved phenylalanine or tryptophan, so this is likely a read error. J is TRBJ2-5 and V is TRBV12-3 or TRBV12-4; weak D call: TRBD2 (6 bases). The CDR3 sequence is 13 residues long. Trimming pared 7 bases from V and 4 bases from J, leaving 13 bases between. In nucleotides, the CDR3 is TGTGCCAGCAACGAGGACTACCTAGAGACCCAGTACCTC. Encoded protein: CASNEDYLETQYL.

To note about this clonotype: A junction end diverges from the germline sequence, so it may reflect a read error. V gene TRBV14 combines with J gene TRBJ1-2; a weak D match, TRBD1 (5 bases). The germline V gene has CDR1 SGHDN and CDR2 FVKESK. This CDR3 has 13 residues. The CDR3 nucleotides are TGTGCTAGCAGCCAAAGACAGTCCTATTGCTACACCTTC. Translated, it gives CASSQRQSYCYTF.

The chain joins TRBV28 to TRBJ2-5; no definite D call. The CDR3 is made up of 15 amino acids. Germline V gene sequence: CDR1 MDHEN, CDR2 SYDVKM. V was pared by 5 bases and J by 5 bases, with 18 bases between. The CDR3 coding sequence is TGTGCCAGCAGTCCCCCGTTCAGGCAGGTGGAGACCCAGTACTTC. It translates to CASSPPFRQVETQYF. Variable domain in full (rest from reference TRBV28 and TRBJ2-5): DVKVTQSSRYLVKRTGEKVFLECVQDMDHENMFWYRQDPGLGLRLIYFSYDVKMKEKGDIPEGYSVSREKKERFSLILESASTNQTSMYLCASSPPFRQVETQYFGPGTRLLVL.

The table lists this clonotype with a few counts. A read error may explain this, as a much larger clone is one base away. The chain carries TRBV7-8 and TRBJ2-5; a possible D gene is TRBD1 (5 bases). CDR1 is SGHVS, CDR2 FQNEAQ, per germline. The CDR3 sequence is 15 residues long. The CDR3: CASRLVQGWQETQYF. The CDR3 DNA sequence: TGTGCCAGCAGATTAGTGCAGGGTTGGCAAGAGACCCAGTACTTC.

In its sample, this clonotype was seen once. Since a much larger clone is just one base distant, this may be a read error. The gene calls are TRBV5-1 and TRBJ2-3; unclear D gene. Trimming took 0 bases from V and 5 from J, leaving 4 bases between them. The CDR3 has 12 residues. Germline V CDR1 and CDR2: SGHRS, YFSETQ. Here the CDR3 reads CASSLVVDTQYF. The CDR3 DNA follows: TGCGCCAGCAGCTTGGTAGTAGATACGCAGTATTTT.

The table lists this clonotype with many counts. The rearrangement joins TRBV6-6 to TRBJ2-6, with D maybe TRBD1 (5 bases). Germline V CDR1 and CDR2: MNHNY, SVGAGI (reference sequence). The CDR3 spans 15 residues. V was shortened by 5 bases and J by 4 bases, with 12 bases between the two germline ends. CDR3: CASSMQGAGANVLTF. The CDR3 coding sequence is TGTGCCAGCAGTATGCAGGGTGCCGGGGCCAACGTCCTGACTTTC.

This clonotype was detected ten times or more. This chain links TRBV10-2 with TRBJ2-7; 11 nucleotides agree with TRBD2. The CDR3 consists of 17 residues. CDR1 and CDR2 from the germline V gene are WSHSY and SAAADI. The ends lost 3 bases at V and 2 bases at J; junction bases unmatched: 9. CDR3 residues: CASSDEGYSGRAYEQYF. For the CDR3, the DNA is TGCGCCAGCAGTGATGAGGGTTATAGCGGGAGGGCCTACGAGCAGTACTTC.

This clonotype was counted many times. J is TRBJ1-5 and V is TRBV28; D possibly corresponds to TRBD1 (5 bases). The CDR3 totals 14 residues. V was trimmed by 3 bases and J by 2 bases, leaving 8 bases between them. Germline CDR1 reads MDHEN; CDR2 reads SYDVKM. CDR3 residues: CASSLWGRNQPQHF. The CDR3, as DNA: TGTGCCAGCAGTTTGTGGGGACGCAATCAGCCCCAGCATTTT. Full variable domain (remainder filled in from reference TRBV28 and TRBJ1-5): DVKVTQSSRYLVKRTGEKVFLECVQDMDHENMFWYRQDPGLGLRLIYFSYDVKMKEKGDIPEGYSVSREKKERFSLILESASTNQTSMYLCASSLWGRNQPQHFGDGTRLSIL.

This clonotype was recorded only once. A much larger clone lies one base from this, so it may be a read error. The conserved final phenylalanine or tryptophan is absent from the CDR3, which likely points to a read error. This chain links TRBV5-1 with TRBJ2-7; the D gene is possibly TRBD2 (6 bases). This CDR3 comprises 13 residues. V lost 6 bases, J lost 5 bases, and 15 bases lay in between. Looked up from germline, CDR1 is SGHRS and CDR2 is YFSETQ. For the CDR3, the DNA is TGCGCCAGCACTTCCGCCACGGGAGACGAGCAGTACCTC. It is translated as CASTSATGDEQYL.

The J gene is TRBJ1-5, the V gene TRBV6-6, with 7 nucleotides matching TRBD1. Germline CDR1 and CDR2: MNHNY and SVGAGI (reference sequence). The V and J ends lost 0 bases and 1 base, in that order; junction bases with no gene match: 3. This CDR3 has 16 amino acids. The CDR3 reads CASSYSGQLSNQPQHF. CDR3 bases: TGTGCCAGCAGTTACTCGGGACAGCTAAGCAATCAGCCCCAGCATTTT.

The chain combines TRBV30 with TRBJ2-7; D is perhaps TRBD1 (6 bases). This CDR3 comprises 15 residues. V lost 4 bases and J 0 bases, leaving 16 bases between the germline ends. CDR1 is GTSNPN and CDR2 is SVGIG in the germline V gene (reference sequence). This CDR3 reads CAWNVTGPTSYEQYF. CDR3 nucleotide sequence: TGTGCCTGGAATGTTACAGGGCCGACCTCCTACGAGCAGTACTTC.

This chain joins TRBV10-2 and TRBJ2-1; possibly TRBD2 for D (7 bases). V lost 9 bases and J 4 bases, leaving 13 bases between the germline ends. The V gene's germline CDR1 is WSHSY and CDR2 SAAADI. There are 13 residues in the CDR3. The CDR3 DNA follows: TGCGCCAGTCGGGGGAGGGGGTACAATGAGCAGTTCTTC. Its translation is CASRGRGYNEQFF.

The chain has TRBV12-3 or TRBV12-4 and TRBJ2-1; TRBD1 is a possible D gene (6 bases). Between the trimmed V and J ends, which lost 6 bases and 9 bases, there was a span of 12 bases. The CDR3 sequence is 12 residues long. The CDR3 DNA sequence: TGTGCCAGCAGACAAGGGACAACTGAGCAGTTCTTC. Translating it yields CASRQGTTEQFF.

The CDR3 DNA sequence: TGTGCCAGTAGCATGCGGCTGGGCGAGCAGTACTTC. It is translated as CASSMRLGEQYF. The chain links TRBV11-2 to TRBJ2-7, with D unresolved. V was clipped by 9 bases and J by 6 bases, with 15 bases between them. The CDR3 extends over 12 amino acids. Germline CDR1 is SGHAT and CDR2 is FQNNGV.

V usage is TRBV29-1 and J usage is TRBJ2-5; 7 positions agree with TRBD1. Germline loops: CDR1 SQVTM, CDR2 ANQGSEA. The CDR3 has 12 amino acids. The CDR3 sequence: CCMTGIGETQYF. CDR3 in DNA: TGCTGCATGACAGGGATAGGAGAGACCCAGTACTTC.

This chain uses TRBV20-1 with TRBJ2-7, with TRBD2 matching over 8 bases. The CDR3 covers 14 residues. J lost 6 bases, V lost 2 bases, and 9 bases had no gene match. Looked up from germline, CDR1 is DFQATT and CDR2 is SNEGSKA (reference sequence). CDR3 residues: CSARKAGDSPEQYF. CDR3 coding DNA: TGCAGTGCTAGAAAAGCGGGAGATTCCCCCGAGCAGTACTTC.

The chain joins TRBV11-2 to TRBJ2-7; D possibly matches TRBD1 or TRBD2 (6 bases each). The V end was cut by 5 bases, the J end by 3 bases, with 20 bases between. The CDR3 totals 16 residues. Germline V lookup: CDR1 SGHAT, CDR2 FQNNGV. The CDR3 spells CASSDFRGLYYYEQYF. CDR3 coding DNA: TGTGCCAGCAGCGATTTCCGGGGGCTCTATTACTACGAGCAGTACTTC.

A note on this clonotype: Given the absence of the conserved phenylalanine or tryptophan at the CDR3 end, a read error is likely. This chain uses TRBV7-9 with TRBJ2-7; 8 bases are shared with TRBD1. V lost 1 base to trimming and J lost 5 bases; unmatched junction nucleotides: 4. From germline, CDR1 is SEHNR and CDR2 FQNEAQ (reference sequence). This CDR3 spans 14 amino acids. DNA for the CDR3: TGTGCCAGCAGCTTAGGCCCAGGGGGCAACGAGCAGTACCTC. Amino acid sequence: CASSLGPGGNEQYL.

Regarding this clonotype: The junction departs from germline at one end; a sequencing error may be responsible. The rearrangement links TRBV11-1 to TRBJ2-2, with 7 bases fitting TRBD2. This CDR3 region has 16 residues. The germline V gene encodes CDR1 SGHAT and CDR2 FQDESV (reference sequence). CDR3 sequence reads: CTSSLQAGSDTGELFF. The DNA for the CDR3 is TGTACCAGCAGCTTACAAGCGGGAAGCGACACAGGGGAGCTGTTTTTT.

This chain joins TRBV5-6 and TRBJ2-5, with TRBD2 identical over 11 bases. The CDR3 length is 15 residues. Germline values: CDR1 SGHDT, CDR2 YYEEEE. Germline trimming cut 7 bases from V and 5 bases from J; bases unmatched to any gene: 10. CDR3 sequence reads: CASGDTSGGPETQYF. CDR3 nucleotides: TGTGCCAGCGGCGACACTAGCGGGGGCCCCGAGACCCAGTACTTC.

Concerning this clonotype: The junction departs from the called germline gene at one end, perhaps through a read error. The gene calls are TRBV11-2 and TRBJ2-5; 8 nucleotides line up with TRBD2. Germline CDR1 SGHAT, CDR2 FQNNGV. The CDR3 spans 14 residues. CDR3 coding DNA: TGTGTCAGCGGCTTTACGGGAGGGGGGGGGACCCAGTACTTC. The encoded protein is CVSGFTGGGGTQYF.